This T cell receptor (beta chain) derives from a study of T-cell memory formation after mild COVID-19. Study as a whole: In these data, TCR clusters were largely donor specific.

Germline CDR1 and CDR2: LGHNT and FRNRAP. The V and J ends lost 7 bases and 5 bases respectively, with 29 bases between them. This CDR3 spans 18 amino acids. Libraries for TCRalpha and TCRbeta carried sample barcodes and unique molecular identifiers via 5'RACE. One entry per CDR3 protein results from TCRdb running MiXCR on the 5' RACE reads. The table includes roughly 450,000 distinct CDR3 sequences, approximately 18% detected once. The chain employs TRBV12-5 and TRBJ1-2, with D possibly matching TRBD1 (6 bases). The receptor was derived from an adult woman who had mild COVID-19 (a few samples of this study predate the infection). Cell type and time point are not known. The sequencing input was PBMCs or a T cell subset sorted from them (not recorded which). In DNA, the CDR3 is TGTGCTAGTGCATCCATTACGTGGGGGGGCATCCCCCCTTATGGCTACACCTTC. Its translation: CASASITWGGIPPYGYTF.